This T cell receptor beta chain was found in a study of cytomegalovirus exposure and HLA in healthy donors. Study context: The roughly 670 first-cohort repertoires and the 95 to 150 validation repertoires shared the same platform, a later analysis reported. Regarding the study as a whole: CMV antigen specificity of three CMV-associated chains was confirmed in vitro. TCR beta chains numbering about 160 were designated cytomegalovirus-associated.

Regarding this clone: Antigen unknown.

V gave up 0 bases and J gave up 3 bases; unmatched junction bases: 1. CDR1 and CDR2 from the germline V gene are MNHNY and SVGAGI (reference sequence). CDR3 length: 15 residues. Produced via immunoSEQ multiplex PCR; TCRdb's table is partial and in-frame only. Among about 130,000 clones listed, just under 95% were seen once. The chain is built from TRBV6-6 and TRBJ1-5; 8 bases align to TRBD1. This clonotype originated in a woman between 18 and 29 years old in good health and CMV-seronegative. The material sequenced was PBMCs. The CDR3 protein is CASSYSGQVNQPQHF. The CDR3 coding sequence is TGTGCCAGCAGTTACTCGGGACAGGTCAATCAGCCCCAGCATTTT.